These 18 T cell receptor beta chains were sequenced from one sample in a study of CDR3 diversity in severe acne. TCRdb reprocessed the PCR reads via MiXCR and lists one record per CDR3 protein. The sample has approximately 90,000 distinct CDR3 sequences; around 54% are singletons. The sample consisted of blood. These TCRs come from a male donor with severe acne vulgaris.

The CDR3 region has the DNA TGTGCCAGTAAACTAAGACAGGGTTGGTACGAGCAGTACTTC. It specifies CASKLRQGWYEQYF. The V call is TRBV19, the J call TRBJ2-7, with 7 bases fitting TRBD1. J gave up 4 bases and V 7 bases, and 10 bases lay outside the gene matches. Looked up from germline, CDR1 is LNHDA and CDR2 is SQIVND (reference sequence). CDR3 length: 14 amino acids. Full variable domain (rest looked up from reference TRBV19 and TRBJ2-7): DGGITQSPKYLFRKEGQNVTLSCEQNLNHDAMYWYRQDPGQGLRLIYYSQIVNDFQKGDIAEGYSVSREKKESFPLTVTSAQKNPTAFYLCASKLRQGWYEQYFGPGTRLTVT.

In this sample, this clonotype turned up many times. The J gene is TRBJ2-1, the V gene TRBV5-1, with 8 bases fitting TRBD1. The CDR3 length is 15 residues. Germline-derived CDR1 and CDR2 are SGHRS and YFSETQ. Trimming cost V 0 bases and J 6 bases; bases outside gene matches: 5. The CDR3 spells CASSLGQTGGNEQFF. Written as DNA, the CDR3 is TGCGCCAGCAGCTTGGGTCAAACAGGGGGCAATGAGCAGTTCTTC.

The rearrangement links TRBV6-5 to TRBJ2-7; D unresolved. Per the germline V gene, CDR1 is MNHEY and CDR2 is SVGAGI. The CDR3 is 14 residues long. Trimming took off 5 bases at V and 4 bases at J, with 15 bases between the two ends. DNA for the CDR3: TGTGCCAGCAGTCGAGGTCTTATTGCGTACGAGCAGTACTTC. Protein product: CASSRGLIAYEQYF.

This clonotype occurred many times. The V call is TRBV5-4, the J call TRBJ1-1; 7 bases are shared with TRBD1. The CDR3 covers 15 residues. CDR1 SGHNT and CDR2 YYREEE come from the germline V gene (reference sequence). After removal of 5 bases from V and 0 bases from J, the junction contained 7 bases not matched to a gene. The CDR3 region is CASRNMDRLNTEAFF. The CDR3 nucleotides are TGTGCCAGCAGGAATATGGACAGGCTGAACACTGAAGCTTTCTTT.

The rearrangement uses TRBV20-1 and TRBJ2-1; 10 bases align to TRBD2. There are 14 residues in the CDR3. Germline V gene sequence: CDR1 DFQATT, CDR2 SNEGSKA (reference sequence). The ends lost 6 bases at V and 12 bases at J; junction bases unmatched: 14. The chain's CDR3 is CSAHPSGSSNTQFF. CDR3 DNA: TGCAGTGCCCATCCTAGCGGGAGTTCCAATACGCAGTTCTTC.

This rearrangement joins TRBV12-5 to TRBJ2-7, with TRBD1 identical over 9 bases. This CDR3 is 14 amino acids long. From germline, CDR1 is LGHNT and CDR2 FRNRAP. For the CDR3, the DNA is TGTGCCAGCAGTTCTCCGGGACAGGGCTACGAGCAGTACTTC. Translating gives CASSSPGQGYEQYF.

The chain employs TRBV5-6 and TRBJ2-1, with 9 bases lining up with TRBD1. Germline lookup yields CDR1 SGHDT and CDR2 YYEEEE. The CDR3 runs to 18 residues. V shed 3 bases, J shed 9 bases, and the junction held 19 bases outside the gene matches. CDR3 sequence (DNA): TGTGCCAGCAGCTGGGACAGGGCGGGAGTCGGGGACCGTAGTGAGCAGTTCTTC. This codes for CASSWDRAGVGDRSEQFF.

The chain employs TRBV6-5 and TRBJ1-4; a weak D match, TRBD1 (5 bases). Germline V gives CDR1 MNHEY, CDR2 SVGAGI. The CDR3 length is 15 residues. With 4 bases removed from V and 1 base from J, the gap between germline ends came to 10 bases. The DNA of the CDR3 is TGTGCCAGCAGTTCGACAGTGGGAACTAATGAAAAACTGTTTTTT. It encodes CASSSTVGTNEKLFF.

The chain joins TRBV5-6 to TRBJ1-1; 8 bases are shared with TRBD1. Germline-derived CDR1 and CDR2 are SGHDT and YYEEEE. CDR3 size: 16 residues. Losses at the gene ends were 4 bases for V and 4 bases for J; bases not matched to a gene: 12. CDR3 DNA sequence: TGTGCCAGCAGCCCACCCGACAGGGGAGGGGTCACTGAAGCTTTCTTT. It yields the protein CASSPPDRGGVTEAFF.

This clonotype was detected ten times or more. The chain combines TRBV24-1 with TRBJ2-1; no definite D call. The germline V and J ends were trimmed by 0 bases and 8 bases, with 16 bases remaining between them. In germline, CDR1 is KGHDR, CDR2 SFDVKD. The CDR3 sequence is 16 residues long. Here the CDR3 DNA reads TGTGCCACCAGTGATTTGCAAGGCCAGGCTAAGGATGAGCAGTTCTTC. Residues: CATSDLQGQAKDEQFF.

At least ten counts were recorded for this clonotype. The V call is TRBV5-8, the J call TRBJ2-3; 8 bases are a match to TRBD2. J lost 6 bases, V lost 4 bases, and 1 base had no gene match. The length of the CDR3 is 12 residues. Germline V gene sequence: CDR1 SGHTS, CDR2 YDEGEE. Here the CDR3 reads CASSREGDTQYF. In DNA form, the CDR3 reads TGTGCCAGCAGCCGGGAGGGCGATACGCAGTATTTT.

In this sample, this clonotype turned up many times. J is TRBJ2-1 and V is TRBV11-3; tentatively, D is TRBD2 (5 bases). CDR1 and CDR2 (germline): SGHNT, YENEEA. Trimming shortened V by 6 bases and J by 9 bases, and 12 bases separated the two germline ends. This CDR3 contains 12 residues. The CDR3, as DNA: TGTGCCAGCAGTCGGAGGTGGAGTGAGCAGTTCTTC. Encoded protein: CASSRRWSEQFF.

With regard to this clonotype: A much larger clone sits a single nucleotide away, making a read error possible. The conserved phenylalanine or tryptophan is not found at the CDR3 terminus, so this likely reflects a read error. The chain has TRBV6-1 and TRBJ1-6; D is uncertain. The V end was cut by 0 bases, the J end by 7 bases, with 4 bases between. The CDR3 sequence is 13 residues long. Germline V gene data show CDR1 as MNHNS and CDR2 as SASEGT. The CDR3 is CASSEAENSPLHL. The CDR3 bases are TGTGCCAGCAGTGAAGCGGAGAATTCACCCCTCCACCTT.

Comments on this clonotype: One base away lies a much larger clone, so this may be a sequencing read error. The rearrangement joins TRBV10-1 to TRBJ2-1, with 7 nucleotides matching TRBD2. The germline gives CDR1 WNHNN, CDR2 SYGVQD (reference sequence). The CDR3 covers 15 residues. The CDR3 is CASSAGGLSYNEQLF. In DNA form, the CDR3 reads TGCGCCAGCAGTGCGGGGGGTCTCTCCTACAATGAGCAGCTCTTC.

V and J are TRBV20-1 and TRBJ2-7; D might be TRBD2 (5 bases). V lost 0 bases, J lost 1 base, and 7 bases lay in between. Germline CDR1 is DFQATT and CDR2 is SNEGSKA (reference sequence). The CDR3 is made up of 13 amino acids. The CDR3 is CSARDRTSYEQYF. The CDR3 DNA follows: TGCAGTGCTAGAGATAGGACTTCCTACGAGCAGTACTTC.

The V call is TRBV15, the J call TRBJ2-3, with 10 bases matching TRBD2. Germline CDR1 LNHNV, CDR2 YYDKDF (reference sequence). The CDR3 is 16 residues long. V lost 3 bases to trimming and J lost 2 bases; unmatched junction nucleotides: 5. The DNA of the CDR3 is TGTGCCACCAGCAGGCGGACTAGCGGCTCCACAGATACGCAGTATTTT. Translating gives CATSRRTSGSTDTQYF.

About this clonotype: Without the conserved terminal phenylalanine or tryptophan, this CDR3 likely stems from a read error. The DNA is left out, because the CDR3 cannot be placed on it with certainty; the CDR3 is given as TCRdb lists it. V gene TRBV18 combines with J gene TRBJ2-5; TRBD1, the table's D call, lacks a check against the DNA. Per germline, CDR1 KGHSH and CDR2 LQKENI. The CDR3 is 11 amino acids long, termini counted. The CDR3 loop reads CASSPPPGGTN.

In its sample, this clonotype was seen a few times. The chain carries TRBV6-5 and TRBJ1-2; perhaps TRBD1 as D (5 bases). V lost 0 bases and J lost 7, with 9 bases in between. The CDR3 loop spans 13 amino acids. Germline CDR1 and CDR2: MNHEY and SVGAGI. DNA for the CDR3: TGTGCCAGCAGTTACTCGCCAGGGCTTGGCTACACCTTC. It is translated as CASSYSPGLGYTF.